The rows below give T cell receptor beta chains drawn from one sample of a study of CD8 T cells in ankylosing spondylitis. In TCRdb, the 5' RACE reads were re-called with MiXCR into one record per CDR3 protein. The sample carries about 100,000 distinct CDR3 sequences, roughly 8.3% recorded once. Sequencing was performed on blood, either unsorted or a sorted T cell fraction (not recorded which). The receptor set was obtained from a male donor with ankylosing spondylitis or in good health (not recorded which). Both conserved end residues are part of each CDR3. The order of the fields is J gene, D gene, V gene, CDR3 protein. The D gene is left open where the match is weak.

>TRBJ2-1|TRBD2|TRBV6-2/TRBV6-3
CASSYTLLAGGYNEQFF
>TRBJ2-5|.|TRBV10-3
CAISEAVPGATQYF
>TRBJ2-3|.|TRBV5-1
CASSSAVGTDTQYF
>TRBJ2-2|TRBD1|TRBV7-8
CASSHRGLAGELFF
>TRBJ2-2|.|TRBV4-3
CASSQDGLSELFF
>TRBJ2-7|TRBD2|TRBV10-3
CAISALAGVSGEQYF
>TRBJ1-2|.|TRBV12-3/TRBV12-4
CASSPPGNYGYTF
>TRBJ2-1|TRBD2|TRBV12-3/TRBV12-4
CASRGSGLAGGEQFF
>TRBJ2-2|.|TRBV5-1
CASSLDGGSGPTGELFF
>TRBJ2-2|.|TRBV27
CASSLARGTPGELFF
>TRBJ2-5|TRBD1|TRBV6-1
CASSLGQGAETQYF
>TRBJ1-4|.|TRBV12-3/TRBV12-4
CASSSGHSGVF
>TRBJ2-1|.|TRBV29-1
CSVEEGVRRYNEQFF
>TRBJ1-5|.|TRBV30
CAWRGPSPGQPQHF
>TRBJ2-7|TRBD2|TRBV29-1
CSVVAGGYEQYF
>TRBJ1-5|TRBD1|TRBV7-2
CASNTGTAYSNQPQHF
>TRBJ2-3|.|TRBV7-9
CASSLLQGPDTQYF
>TRBJ1-2|TRBD1|TRBV6-1
CASSLPGQGSYGYTF
>TRBJ1-1|TRBD1|TRBV20-1
CSAKDRSGWTEAFF
>TRBJ1-2|TRBD1|TRBV5-5
CASSWPTGFYGYTF
>TRBJ2-6|.|TRBV10-3
CAIREGGSGANVLTF
>TRBJ1-1|TRBD1|TRBV5-1
CASSLQGMNTEAFF
>TRBJ2-1|.|TRBV6-2/TRBV6-3
CASSYNLGRGIFNNEQFF
>TRBJ2-5|.|TRBV28
CASSLATLRASNF
>TRBJ2-2|.|TRBV20-1
CSARPGWGSATGELFF
>TRBJ2-5|.|TRBV19
CASKESGGETQYF
>TRBJ2-5|TRBD1|TRBV20-1
CSAHRGQQETQYF
>TRBJ2-5|TRBD2|TRBV12-3/TRBV12-4
CATDPAGCQYF
>TRBJ2-7|.|TRBV12-3/TRBV12-4
CASASGGIFYEQYF
>TRBJ2-3|TRBD2|TRBV2
CASKLRPASGLSTDTQYF